This T cell receptor beta chain derives from a study of T cells in Graves' hyperthyroidism and ophthalmopathy. Each diagnosis drew on symptoms, thyroxine, TRAb, thyroid ultrasound and orbital computed tomography findings. It was RNA transcripts that yielded the amplified TCR beta CDR3 regions. A set of HTBI primers served as the primers for a first-round RT-PCR of the TCR CDR3. TCRdb ran MiXCR on the multiplex PCR reads and lists one entry per CDR3 protein. The data hold a few hundred thousand distinct CDR3 sequences, with less than 20% observed a single time. V was cut by 6 bases and J by 1 base, with 9 bases left in between. The germline V gene encodes CDR1 MNHNS and CDR2 SASEGT. This CDR3 has 13 residues. Ten or more counts support this clonotype.

The clonotype originates from a man aged 18 to 30 with Graves' ophthalmopathy. The rearrangement uses TRBV6-1 and TRBJ1-1, with a possible D match to TRBD1 (6 bases). Sequencing was performed on blood. As DNA, the CDR3 is TGTGCCAGCAGCGAGGGGGGGAACACTGAAGCTTTCTTT. Its protein is CASSEGGNTEAFF.